This entry lists 5 T cell receptor beta chains sequenced from one sample in a study of cytomegalovirus exposure and HLA in healthy donors. PCR primers comprised 60 Vbeta and 13 Jbeta primers. Assay: immunoSEQ multiplex PCR; the TCRdb copy retains only in-frame clones and omits some. The repertoire holds some 63,000 clones, with roughly 84% as singletons. Material: PBMCs. The source of these receptors is a human donor in good health.

The chain is built from TRBV7-2 and TRBJ1-6; no firm D call. This CDR3 region has 14 residues. Looked up from germline, CDR1 is SGHTA and CDR2 is FQGNSA. The ends were cut back, 5 bases at V and 6 bases at J, with 11 bases in the middle. In DNA, the CDR3 is TGTGCCAGCAGCATGGGAGTTAGTAATTCACCCCTCCACTTT. Residues: CASSMGVSNSPLHF.

About this clone: The germline gene is not matched at one end of the junction; a read error may be the cause. V and J are TRBV7-9 and TRBJ2-2, with D possibly TRBD1 on 5 matching bases. CDR3 length: 14 residues. Per germline, CDR1 SEHNR and CDR2 FQNEAQ (reference sequence). The CDR3 coding sequence is TGTTCCAGCAGCCAAGACAGCAACACCGGGGAGCTGTTTTTT. Translation: CSSSQDSNTGELFF.

The rearrangement links TRBV2 to TRBJ2-7, with D possibly TRBD2 on 6 matching bases. There are 14 residues in the CDR3. The V and J ends lost 5 bases and 0 bases respectively, with 11 bases between them. Germline values: CDR1 SNHLY, CDR2 FYNNEI. Here the CDR3 DNA reads TGTGCCAGCAGTTGGGGAGGTAACTCCTACGAGCAGTACTTC. Its protein is CASSWGGNSYEQYF.

This chain links TRBV4-2 with TRBJ1-1, with TRBD1 as a possible D gene (5 bases). The CDR3 is 16 amino acids. V was pared by 0 bases and J by 4 bases, with 15 bases between. The germline CDR1 and CDR2 sequences are LGHNA and YNFKEQ. In nucleotides, the CDR3 is TGTGCCAGCAGCCAAGATAGGAGGGGAAGCATCACTGAAGCTTTCTTT. This encodes CASSQDRRGSITEAFF.

CDR3: CASSLDSGGTQPREQYF. DNA for the CDR3: TGTGCCAGCAGCTTGGATAGCGGGGGCACCCAACCCAGGGAGCAGTACTTC. The rearrangement links TRBV5-4 to TRBJ2-7, with TRBD2 matching 9 bases. V dropped 0 bases and J dropped 7; count of bases not matched to a gene: 14. The CDR3 totals 17 residues. In germline, CDR1 is SGHNT, CDR2 YYREEE (reference sequence).